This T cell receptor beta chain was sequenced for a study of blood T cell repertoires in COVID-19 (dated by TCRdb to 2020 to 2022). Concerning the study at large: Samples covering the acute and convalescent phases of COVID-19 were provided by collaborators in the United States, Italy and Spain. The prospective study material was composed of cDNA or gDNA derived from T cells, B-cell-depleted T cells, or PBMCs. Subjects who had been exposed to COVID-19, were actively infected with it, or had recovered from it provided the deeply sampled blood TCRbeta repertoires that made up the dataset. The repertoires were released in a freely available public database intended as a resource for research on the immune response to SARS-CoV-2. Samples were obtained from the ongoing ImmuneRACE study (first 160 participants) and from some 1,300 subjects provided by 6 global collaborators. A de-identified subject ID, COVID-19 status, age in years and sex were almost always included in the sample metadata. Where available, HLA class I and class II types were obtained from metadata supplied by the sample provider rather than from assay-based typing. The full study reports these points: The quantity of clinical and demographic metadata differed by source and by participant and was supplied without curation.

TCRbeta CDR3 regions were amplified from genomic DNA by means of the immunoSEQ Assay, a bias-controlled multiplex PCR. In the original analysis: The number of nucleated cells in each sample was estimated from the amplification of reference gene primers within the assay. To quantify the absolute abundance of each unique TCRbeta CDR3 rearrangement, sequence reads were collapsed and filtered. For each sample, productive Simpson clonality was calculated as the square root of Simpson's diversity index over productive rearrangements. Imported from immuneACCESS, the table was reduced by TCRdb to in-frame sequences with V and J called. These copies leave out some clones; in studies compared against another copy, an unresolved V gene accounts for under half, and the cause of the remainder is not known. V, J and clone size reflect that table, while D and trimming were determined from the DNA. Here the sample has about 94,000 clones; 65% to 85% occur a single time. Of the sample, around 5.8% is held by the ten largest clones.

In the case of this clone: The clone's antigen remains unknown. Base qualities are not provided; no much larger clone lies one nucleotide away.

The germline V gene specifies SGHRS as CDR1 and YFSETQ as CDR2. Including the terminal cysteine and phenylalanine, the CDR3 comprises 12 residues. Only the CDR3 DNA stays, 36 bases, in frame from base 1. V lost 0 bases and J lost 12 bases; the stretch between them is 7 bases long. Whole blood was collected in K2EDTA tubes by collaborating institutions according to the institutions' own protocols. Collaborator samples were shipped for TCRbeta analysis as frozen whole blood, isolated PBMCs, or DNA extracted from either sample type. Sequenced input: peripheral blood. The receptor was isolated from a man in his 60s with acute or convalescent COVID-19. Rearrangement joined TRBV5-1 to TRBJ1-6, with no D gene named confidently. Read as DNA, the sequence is TGCGCCAGCAGCTTGGGCGGGTTACCCCTCCACTTT. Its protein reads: CASSLGGLPLHF. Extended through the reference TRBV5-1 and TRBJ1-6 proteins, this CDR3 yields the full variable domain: KAGVTQTPRYLIKTRGQQVTLSCSPISGHRSVSWYQQTPGQGLQFLFEYFSETQRNKGNFPGRFSGRQFSNSRSEMNVSTLELGDSALYLCASSLGGLPLHFGNGTRLTVT.